The next 9 T cell receptor beta chains were all read from a single sample in a study of T cell repertoires in cytomegalovirus infection. Which antigens these TCRs recognize remains unknown. One entry per CDR3 protein, called by TCRdb with MiXCR from the reads. The table lists roughly 920,000 distinct CDR3 sequences, around a third of them singletons. The specimen comprised cultured CD8+ T cells from PBMCs, sampled from culture after CMV antigen stimulation. Source of these receptors: a human donor in good health (CMV status not recorded). Some clones in this sample may be carry-over from other donors' samples.

The table lists this clonotype with a few counts. The J gene is TRBJ1-2, the V gene TRBV18; D gene uncertain. The CDR3 contains 19 residues. The V end lost 3 bases, the J end lost 3 bases, and 26 bases lay between the germline ends. Germline CDR1 is KGHSH and CDR2 is LQKENI. Here the CDR3 DNA reads TGTGCCAGCTCACCGACCGAATTCTCTATGGACGGACCACACTATGGCTACACCTTC. This codes for CASSPTEFSMDGPHYGYTF.

This clonotype was seen many times. The genes are TRBV6-1 and TRBJ2-4; 7 bases fit TRBD1. Germline V CDR1 and CDR2: MNHNS, SASEGT. With 6 bases clipped from V and 8 bases from J, the junction kept 10 bases outside the gene matches. This CDR3 has 14 residues. As DNA, the CDR3 is TGTGCCAGCAGACCGGACAGGCGAGAGGACATTCAGTACTTC. Protein sequence: CASRPDRREDIQYF.

In its sample, this clonotype was seen once. The chain joins TRBV10-3 to TRBJ2-1; 8 nucleotides line up with TRBD2. Unmatched junction bases numbered 18, after V lost 6 bases and J lost 2 bases. The germline V gene encodes CDR1 ENHRY and CDR2 SYGVKD. The CDR3 has 19 amino acids. The chain's CDR3 is CAIRVRGLAAQPTYNEQFF. The DNA of the CDR3 is TGTGCCATCAGGGTCCGCGGACTAGCTGCCCAACCTACCTACAATGAGCAGTTCTTC.

This clonotype has just a few counts. The chain combines TRBV6-2 or TRBV6-3 with TRBJ1-1; tentative D call: TRBD1 (5 bases). CDR3 length: 15 amino acids. Germline CDR1 reads MNHEY; CDR2 reads SVGEGT. V lost 10 bases to trimming and J lost 0 bases, with 18 bases between them. CDR3 amino acids: CAIHTRQNLNTEAFF. The CDR3 coding sequence is TGTGCCATCCATACTCGACAGAACCTGAACACTGAAGCTTTCTTT.

V is TRBV28 and J is TRBJ2-3; 12 bases line up with TRBD1. This CDR3 contains 17 residues. The germline V gene has CDR1 MDHEN and CDR2 SYDVKM. Trimming cost V 9 bases and J 0 bases; bases outside gene matches: 10. The CDR3 region is CASSGTGGFFSTDTQYF. The CDR3 bases are TGTGCCAGTAGCGGGACAGGGGGCTTTTTTAGCACAGATACGCAGTATTTT.

This clonotype has more than one count but fewer than ten. This rearrangement joins TRBV7-9 to TRBJ2-5; TRBD2 is a possible D gene (6 bases). Germline loops: CDR1 SEHNR, CDR2 FQNEAQ (reference sequence). The CDR3 is made up of 14 amino acids. The V end lost 5 bases, the J end lost 2 bases, and 12 bases lay between the germline ends. The CDR3 DNA sequence: TGTGCCAGCAGCCCCTGGCGGGAACAAGAGACCCAGTACTTC. The encoded protein is CASSPWREQETQYF.

The V gene is TRBV5-1, the J gene TRBJ1-1; perhaps TRBD1 as D (5 bases). Trimming took 0 bases from V and 11 from J, leaving 11 bases between them. This CDR3 has 12 residues. Looked up from germline, CDR1 is SGHRS and CDR2 is YFSETQ. The CDR3 protein is CASSLEGRVAFF. The CDR3 DNA reads TGCGCCAGCAGCTTGGAGGGCAGGGTCGCTTTCTTT. Together with reference TRBV5-1 and TRBJ1-1, the CDR3 gives the full variable domain: KAGVTQTPRYLIKTRGQQVTLSCSPISGHRSVSWYQQTPGQGLQFLFEYFSETQRNKGNFPGRFSGRQFSNSRSEMNVSTLELGDSALYLCASSLEGRVAFFGQGTRLTVV.

The rearrangement joins TRBV5-3 to TRBJ1-4; D is undetermined. TRBV5-3 is marked as an open reading frame, function uncertain. V lost 8 bases to trimming and J lost 0 bases, with 14 bases between them. The CDR3 has 15 residues. CDR3 residues: CASSRWTATNEKLFF. CDR3 nucleotide sequence: TGTGCCAGCAGCCGTTGGACGGCAACTAATGAAAAACTGTTTTTT.

This chain connects TRBV6-2 or TRBV6-3 to TRBJ2-6; no reliable D call. Germline V gene lookup returns CDR1 MNHEY and CDR2 SVGEGT. V shed 1 base and J shed 4 bases, with 5 bases lying between them. This CDR3 comprises 14 residues. The CDR3 here is CASSYFGGANVLTF. DNA for the CDR3: TGTGCCAGCAGTTACTTTGGCGGGGCCAACGTCCTGACTTTC.